What follows describes a single TCR beta chain. The V segment lost 4 bases and the J segment 0 bases; nucleotides outside the gene matches: 7. CDR3 length: 17 residues. Germline V gives CDR1 SGHNT, CDR2 YYREEE (reference sequence). TCRdb's table, derived via immunoSEQ multiplex PCR, lists solely in-frame clones and lacks some. In the table there are about 290,000 clones, about 89% of which are singletons. This entry is derived from a study of blood T cell repertoires in COVID-19. About the research overall: Donors in the United States, Italy and Spain gave samples during acute or convalescent COVID-19. PBMCs, B-cell-depleted T cells, or T cells provided the cDNA or gDNA that made up the material.

The sequencing input was peripheral blood. This chain uses TRBV5-4 with TRBJ2-7, with 13 bases lining up with TRBD2. The sequence was obtained from a middle-aged man with acute or convalescent COVID-19. The CDR3 coding sequence is TGTGCCAGCAGCCCGGGACTAGCGGGGCCTAGCTCCTACGAGCAGTACTTC. Its translation: CASSPGLAGPSSYEQYF.